A single sample gave rise to the 18 T cell receptor beta chains below, sequenced in a study of T cell responses to AZD1222 COVID-19 vaccine. Sequencing was performed with immunoSEQ multiplex PCR; in TCRdb, only in-frame clones are kept and a portion is missing. The sample includes roughly 100,000 clones, 90% seen only once; the top ten take more than 4.5%. The source material was peripheral blood, sampled on day 0 of AZD1222 vaccination. The receptors come from an adult in good health.

This chain links TRBV4-3 with TRBJ2-5; D tentatively reads TRBD1 or TRBD2 (6 bases each). Germline values: CDR1 LGHNA, CDR2 YSLEER. V lost 4 bases, J lost 4 bases, and 16 bases lay in between. The CDR3 sequence is 15 residues long. The CDR3, as DNA: TGCGCCAGCAGCCCCTTCTGGAGGGGGTTAGAGACCCAGTACTTC. Protein product: CASSPFWRGLETQYF.

The rearrangement joins TRBV3-1 (or the pseudogene TRBV3-2) to TRBJ1-2, with D hard to call. Trimming cost V 1 base and J 5 bases, with 5 bases left between them. The CDR3 spans 12 residues. Germline lookup yields CDR1 LGHDT and CDR2 YNNKEL (reference sequence). The chain's CDR3 is CASSQGWYGYTF. The CDR3 DNA sequence: TGTGCCAGCAGCCAAGGCTGGTATGGCTACACCTTC.

The chain is built from TRBV28 and TRBJ2-1; tentatively, D is TRBD1 or TRBD2 (5 bases each). CDR3 length equals 13 residues. With 4 bases removed from V and 9 bases from J, the gap between germline ends came to 13 bases. CDR1 is MDHEN and CDR2 is SYDVKM in the germline V gene. The CDR3 bases are TGTGCCAGCAGTTCCAGGGACGGCTCTGAGCAGTTCTTC. The encoded protein is CASSSRDGSEQFF.

This rearrangement joins TRBV28 to TRBJ2-7, with D unresolved. The V end was cut by 1 base, the J end by 3 bases, with 7 bases between. Germline V gene data show CDR1 as MDHEN and CDR2 as SYDVKM. The CDR3 totals 13 residues. The CDR3 nucleotides are TGTGCCAGCAGTTTATCGCGGAACTACGAGCAGTACTTC. Its protein product is CASSLSRNYEQYF.

This clone was seen a single time. J is TRBJ2-1 and V is TRBV15; TRBD2 aligns across 11 bases. V lost 3 bases and J lost 3; bases outside the gene matches: 1. The germline CDR1 and CDR2 sequences are LNHNV and YYDKDF (reference sequence). The CDR3 is made up of 15 amino acids. CDR3 in amino acids: CATSRTSGDYNEQFF. The CDR3 DNA reads TGTGCCACCAGCAGGACTAGCGGGGACTACAATGAGCAGTTCTTC. Drawing the rest from reference TRBV15 and TRBJ2-1, the complete variable domain is DAMVIQNPRYQVTQFGKPVTLSCSQTLNHNVMYWYQQKSSQAPKLLFHYYDKDFNNEADTPDNFQSRRPNTSFCFLDIRSPGLGDTAMYLCATSRTSGDYNEQFFGPGTRLTVL.

This chain links TRBV7-2 with TRBJ2-7, with TRBD2 identical over 9 bases. CDR1 is SGHTA and CDR2 is FQGNSA in the germline V gene. The trim removed 1 base at V and 3 bases at J, leaving 7 bases unmatched. This CDR3 spans 16 amino acids. The CDR3 DNA follows: TGTGCCAGCAGCTTAGAACCTAGCGGGGAAGTCTACGAGCAGTACTTC. As protein: CASSLEPSGEVYEQYF.

The chain recombines TRBV19 with TRBJ1-3; TRBD1 is a possible D gene (5 bases). Per germline, CDR1 LNHDA and CDR2 SQIVND (reference sequence). CDR3 size: 19 residues. Trimming cost V 3 bases and J 0 bases, with 21 bases left between them. Written as DNA, the CDR3 is TGTGCCAGTAGTATTATACTGGGAAAAGGGGTAGGCTCTGGAAACACCATATATTTT. Amino acid sequence: CASSIILGKGVGSGNTIYF.

The CDR3 reads CASSLGGPGYQETQYF. The DNA for the CDR3 is TGTGCCAGCAGCTTAGGTGGCCCAGGTTATCAAGAGACCCAGTACTTC. The chain couples TRBV14 to TRBJ2-5; D not resolved. The germline V and J ends were trimmed by 5 bases and 2 bases, with 18 bases remaining between them. This CDR3 comprises 16 residues. Germline V gene sequence: CDR1 SGHDN, CDR2 FVKESK.

V usage is TRBV9 and J usage is TRBJ1-5; D possibly corresponds to TRBD1 (5 bases). Trimming cost V 4 bases and J 0 bases, with 11 bases left between them. The CDR3 extends over 15 amino acids. Per germline, CDR1 SGDLS and CDR2 YYNGEE. In nucleotides, the CDR3 is TGTGCCAGCAGCCCCCAGGGTACTAGCAATCAGCCCCAGCATTTT. This codes for CASSPQGTSNQPQHF.

CDR3 residues: CAISPGQTDGYTF. The CDR3 bases are TGTGCCATCAGTCCGGGACAAACGGATGGCTACACCTTC. The chain is built from TRBV10-3 and TRBJ1-2; possibly TRBD1 for D (6 bases). The CDR3 extends over 13 amino acids. V gave up 5 bases and J gave up 6 bases, with 13 bases separating them. Germline V gene sequence: CDR1 ENHRY, CDR2 SYGVKD.

The chain couples TRBV7-8 to TRBJ2-7, with D maybe TRBD2 (6 bases). Germline values: CDR1 SGHVS, CDR2 FQNEAQ. The V end lost 5 bases, the J end lost 5 bases, and 16 bases lay between the germline ends. CDR3 length: 14 amino acids. CDR3 sequence reads: CASSLEAGFHEQYF. In nucleotides, the CDR3 is TGTGCCAGCAGCCTGGAAGCGGGCTTTCACGAGCAGTACTTC.

The chain has TRBV10-1 and TRBJ2-7; D is tentatively TRBD1 or TRBD2 (5 bases each). The V end lost 3 bases, the J end lost 3 bases, and 15 bases lay between the germline ends. CDR3 size: 15 residues. CDR1 and CDR2 from the germline V gene are WNHNN and SYGVQD (reference sequence). CDR3 loop: CASSEGTADYYEQYF. In DNA form, the CDR3 reads TGCGCCAGCAGTGAAGGGACGGCCGACTACTACGAGCAGTACTTC.

The CDR3 loop is CAISGATGSTGGYTF. CDR3 nucleotides: TGTGCCATCAGTGGTGCGACAGGGTCGACGGGGGGCTACACCTTC. V is TRBV10-3 and J is TRBJ1-2, with 7 nucleotides matching TRBD1. The ends lost 4 bases at V and 8 bases at J; junction bases unmatched: 13. Looked up from germline, CDR1 is ENHRY and CDR2 is SYGVKD. CDR3 length: 15 amino acids.

On this clone: Other DNA variants within this sample encode the same CDR3. The CDR3 DNA is TGTGCCAGCAGGCCAGGAGGGGGTGGCTACACCTTC. Protein product: CASRPGGGGYTF. V is TRBV12-3 or TRBV12-4 and J is TRBJ1-2; tentative D call: TRBD1 (6 bases). V lost 6 bases to trimming and J lost 7 bases, with 12 bases between them. The CDR3 sequence is 12 residues long.

This clone showed up just a few times. V usage is TRBV3-1 (or the pseudogene TRBV3-2) and J usage is TRBJ1-5; TRBD1 matches at 7 bases. V lost 1 base and J lost 5; bases outside the gene matches: 8. CDR1 is LGHDT and CDR2 is YNNKEL in the germline V gene (reference sequence). The length of the CDR3 is 16 residues. CDR3 sequence reads: CASSQGPTGSDQPQHF. CDR3 DNA: TGTGCCAGCAGCCAAGGCCCGACAGGGAGCGATCAGCCCCAGCATTTT.

This clone came up once. The chain carries TRBV6-5 and TRBJ2-1; D is possibly TRBD2 (6 bases). With 10 bases removed from V and 2 bases from J, the gap between germline ends came to 18 bases. In germline, CDR1 is MNHEY, CDR2 SVGAGI. The CDR3 totals 15 residues. CDR3 bases: TGTGCCACCTCAAAGGATGGGGAGGCCTACAATGAGCAGTTCTTC. This codes for CATSKDGEAYNEQFF.

The chain uses TRBV3-1 (or the pseudogene TRBV3-2) and TRBJ1-5; the D is unclear. V lost 1 base, J lost 0 bases, and 7 bases lay in between. The CDR3 spans 15 residues. Germline V lookup: CDR1 LGHDT, CDR2 YNNKEL (reference sequence). The CDR3 bases are TGTGCCAGCAGCCAAGCGGGGAATAGCAATCAGCCCCAGCATTTT. It codes for CASSQAGNSNQPQHF.

This CDR3 is CASSPRGGSYNEQFF. The CDR3, as DNA: TGTGCCAGCAGCCCCCGAGGGGGCTCCTACAATGAGCAGTTCTTC. The V call is TRBV7-2, the J call TRBJ2-1; D is possibly TRBD1 (6 bases). V shed 5 bases and J shed 0 bases, with 11 bases lying between them. CDR1 and CDR2 from the germline V gene are SGHTA and FQGNSA. The CDR3 totals 15 residues.